The text below deals with one TCR beta chain. The antigen remains undetermined. The length of the CDR3 is 15 residues. J gave up 6 bases and V 3 bases, and 11 bases lay outside the gene matches. Germline values: CDR1 SEHNR, CDR2 FQNEAQ (reference sequence). 60 Vbeta and 13 Jbeta primers were used in PCR. Sequenced by immunoSEQ multiplex PCR; TCRdb stores in-frame clones only, minus some. The sample contains around 130,000 clones, 80% of which appear only once. The source of the sample is a study of cytomegalovirus exposure and HLA in healthy donors. Study background: The Caucasian-associated ancestry cluster held around four fifths of roughly 400 genotyped donors.

General study points: Later analysis showed most CMV-associated TCR beta chains appearing HLA-restricted.

Material for sequencing was PBMCs. J is TRBJ2-7 and V is TRBV7-9; 7 bases match TRBD1. This sequence originates from a man aged 25 to 40 in good health and CMV-seronegative. The CDR3 is CASSFSLGRGFEQYF. The CDR3 coding sequence is TGTGCCAGCAGCTTTTCTTTGGGCAGGGGGTTCGAGCAGTACTTC.